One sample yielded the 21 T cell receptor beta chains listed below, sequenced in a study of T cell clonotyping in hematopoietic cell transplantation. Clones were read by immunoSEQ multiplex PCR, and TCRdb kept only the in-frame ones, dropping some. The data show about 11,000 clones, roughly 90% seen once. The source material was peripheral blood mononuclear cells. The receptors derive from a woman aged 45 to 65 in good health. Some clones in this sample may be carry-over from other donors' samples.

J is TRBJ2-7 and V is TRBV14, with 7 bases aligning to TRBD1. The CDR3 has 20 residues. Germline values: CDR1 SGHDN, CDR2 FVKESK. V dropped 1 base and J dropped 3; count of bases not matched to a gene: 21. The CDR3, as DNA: TGTGCCAGCAGCCAAGCGTGGGGACAGAATTATGAAGGCGGGCACTACGAGCAGTACTTC. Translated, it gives CASSQAWGQNYEGGHYEQYF. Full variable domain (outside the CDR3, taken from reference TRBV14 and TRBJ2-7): EAGVTQFPSHSVIEKGQTVTLRCDPISGHDNLYWYRRVMGKEIKFLLHFVKESKQDESGMPNNRFLAERTGGTYSTLKVQPAELEDSGVYFCASSQAWGQNYEGGHYEQYFGPGTRLTVT.

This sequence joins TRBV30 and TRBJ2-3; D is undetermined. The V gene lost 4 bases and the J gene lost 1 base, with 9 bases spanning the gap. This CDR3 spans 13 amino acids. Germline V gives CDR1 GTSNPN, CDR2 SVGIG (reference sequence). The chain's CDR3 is CAWKVVGTDTQYF. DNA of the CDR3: TGTGCCTGGAAGGTCGTGGGCACAGATACGCAGTATTTT.

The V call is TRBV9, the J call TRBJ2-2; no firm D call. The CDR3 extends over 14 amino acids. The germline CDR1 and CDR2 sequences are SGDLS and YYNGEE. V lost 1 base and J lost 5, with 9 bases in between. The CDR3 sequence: CASSVLVGTGELFF. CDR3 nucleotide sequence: TGTGCCAGCAGCGTATTAGTGGGTACCGGGGAGCTGTTTTTT.

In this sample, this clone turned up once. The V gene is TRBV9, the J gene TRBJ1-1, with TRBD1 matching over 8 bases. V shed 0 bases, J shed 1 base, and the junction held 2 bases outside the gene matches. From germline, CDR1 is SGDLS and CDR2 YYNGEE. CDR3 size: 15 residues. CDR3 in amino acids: CASSVGTGRNTEAFF. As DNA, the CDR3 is TGTGCCAGCAGCGTAGGGACAGGGAGGAACACTGAAGCTTTCTTT.

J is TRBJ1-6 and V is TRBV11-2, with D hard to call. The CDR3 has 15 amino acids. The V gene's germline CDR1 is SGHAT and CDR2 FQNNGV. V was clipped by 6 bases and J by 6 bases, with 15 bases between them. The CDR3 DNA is TGTGCCAGCAGGGGAAGTGGGGTCTCTAATTCACCCCTCCACTTT. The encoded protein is CASRGSGVSNSPLHF.

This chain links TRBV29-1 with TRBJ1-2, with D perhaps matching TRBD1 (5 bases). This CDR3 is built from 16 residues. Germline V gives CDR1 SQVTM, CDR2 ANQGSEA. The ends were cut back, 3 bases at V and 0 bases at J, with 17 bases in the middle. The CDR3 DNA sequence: TGCAGCGTTGATTGGGGGGAAGGAGATTCTAACTATGGCTACACCTTC. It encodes CSVDWGEGDSNYGYTF.

The CDR3 coding sequence is TGTGCCAGCAGGCGCGGGGGGACCTACAATGAGCAGTTCTTC. Its translation is CASRRGGTYNEQFF. The rearrangement uses TRBV2 and TRBJ2-1, with 8 nucleotides matching TRBD2. Losses at the gene ends were 6 bases for V and 2 bases for J; bases not matched to a gene: 3. The CDR3 covers 14 residues. The germline V gene encodes CDR1 SNHLY and CDR2 FYNNEI.

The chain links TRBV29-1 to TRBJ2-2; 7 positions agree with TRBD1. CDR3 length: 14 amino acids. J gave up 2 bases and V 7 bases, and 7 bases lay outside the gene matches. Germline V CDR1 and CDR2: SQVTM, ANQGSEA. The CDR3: CSGRDSGNTGELFF. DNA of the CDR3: TGCAGCGGCCGGGACAGCGGAAACACCGGGGAGCTGTTTTTT.

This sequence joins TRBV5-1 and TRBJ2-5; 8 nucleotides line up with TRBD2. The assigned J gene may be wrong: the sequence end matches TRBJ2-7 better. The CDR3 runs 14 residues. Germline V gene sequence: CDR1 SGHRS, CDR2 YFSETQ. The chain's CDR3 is CASSADPSGYEQYF. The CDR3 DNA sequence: TGCGCCAGCAGCGCCGACCCTAGCGGGTACGAGCAGTACTTC.

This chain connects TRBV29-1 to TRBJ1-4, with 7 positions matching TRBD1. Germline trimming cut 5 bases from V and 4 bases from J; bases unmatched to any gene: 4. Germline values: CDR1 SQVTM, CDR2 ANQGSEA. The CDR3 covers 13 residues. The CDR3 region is CSVKTGSNEKLFF. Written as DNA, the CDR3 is TGCAGCGTTAAGACAGGGAGTAATGAAAAACTGTTTTTT.

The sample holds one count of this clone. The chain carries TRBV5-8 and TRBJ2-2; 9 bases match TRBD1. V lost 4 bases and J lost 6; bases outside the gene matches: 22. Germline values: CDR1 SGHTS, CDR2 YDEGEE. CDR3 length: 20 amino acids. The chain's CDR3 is CASSLGQGSSLRQSSGELFF. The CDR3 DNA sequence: TGTGCCAGCAGCCTTGGACAGGGGTCGAGTCTTAGACAGTCATCCGGGGAGCTGTTTTTT.

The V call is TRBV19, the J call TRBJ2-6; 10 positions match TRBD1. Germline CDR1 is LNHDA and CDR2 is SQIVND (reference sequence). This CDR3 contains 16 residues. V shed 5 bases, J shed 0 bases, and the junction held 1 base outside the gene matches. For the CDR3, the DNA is TGTGCCAGTAGTTGGGACAGGGGCTCTGGGGCCAACGTCCTGACTTTC. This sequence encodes CASSWDRGSGANVLTF.

Here the CDR3 DNA reads TGTGCCAGTAGCCCTTCCGGGGGTGGAAACACCATATATTTT. Encoded protein: CASSPSGGGNTIYF. The J gene is TRBJ1-3, the V gene TRBV19; tentative D call: TRBD1 (5 bases). The CDR3 is 14 residues long. Germline lookup yields CDR1 LNHDA and CDR2 SQIVND (reference sequence). V gave up 6 bases and J gave up 3 bases, with 12 bases separating them.

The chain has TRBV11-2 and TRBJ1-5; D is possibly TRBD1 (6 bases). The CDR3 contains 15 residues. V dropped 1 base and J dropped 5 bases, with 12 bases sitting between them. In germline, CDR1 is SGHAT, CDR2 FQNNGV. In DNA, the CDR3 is TGTGCCAGCAGCTTAGCTCCGGACAGTTATCAGCCCCAGCATTTT. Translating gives CASSLAPDSYQPQHF.

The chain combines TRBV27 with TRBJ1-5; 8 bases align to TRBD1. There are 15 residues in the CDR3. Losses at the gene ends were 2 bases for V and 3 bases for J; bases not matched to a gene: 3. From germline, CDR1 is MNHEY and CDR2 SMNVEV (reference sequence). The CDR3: CASSLRQGANQPQHF. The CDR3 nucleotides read TGTGCCAGCAGTTTAAGGCAGGGGGCCAATCAGCCCCAGCATTTT.

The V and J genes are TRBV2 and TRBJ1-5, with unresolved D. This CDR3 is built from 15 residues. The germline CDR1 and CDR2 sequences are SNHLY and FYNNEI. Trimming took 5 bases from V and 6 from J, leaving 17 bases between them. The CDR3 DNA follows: TGTGCCAGCAGTCTTTTATCCGGCCGAAGTCAGCCCCAGCATTTT. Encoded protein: CASSLLSGRSQPQHF.

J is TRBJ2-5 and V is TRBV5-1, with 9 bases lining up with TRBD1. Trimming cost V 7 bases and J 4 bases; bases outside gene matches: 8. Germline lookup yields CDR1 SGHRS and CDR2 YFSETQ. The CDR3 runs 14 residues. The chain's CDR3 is CASCPGTGRETQYF. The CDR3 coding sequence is TGCGCCAGCTGTCCCGGGACAGGGCGAGAGACCCAGTACTTC.

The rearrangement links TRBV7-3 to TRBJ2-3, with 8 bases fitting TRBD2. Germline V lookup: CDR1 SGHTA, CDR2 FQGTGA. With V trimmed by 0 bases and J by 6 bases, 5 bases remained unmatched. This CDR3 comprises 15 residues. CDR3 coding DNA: TGTGCCAGCAGCTTAACTAGCGGGGAGTCGGATACGCAGTATTTT. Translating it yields CASSLTSGESDTQYF.

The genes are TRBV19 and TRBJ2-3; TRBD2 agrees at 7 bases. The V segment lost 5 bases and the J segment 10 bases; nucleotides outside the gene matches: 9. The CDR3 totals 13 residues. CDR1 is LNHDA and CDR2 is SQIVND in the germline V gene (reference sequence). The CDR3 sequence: CASSLTSQDSQYF. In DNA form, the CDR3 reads TGTGCCAGTAGTTTGACTAGCCAGGATTCGCAGTATTTT.

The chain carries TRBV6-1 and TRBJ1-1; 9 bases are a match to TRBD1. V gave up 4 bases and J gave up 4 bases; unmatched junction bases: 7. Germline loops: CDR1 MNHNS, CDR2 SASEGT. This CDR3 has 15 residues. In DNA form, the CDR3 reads TGTGCCAGCAGTGCACAGGGGGCGCTGGGCACTGAAGCTTTCTTT. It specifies CASSAQGALGTEAFF.

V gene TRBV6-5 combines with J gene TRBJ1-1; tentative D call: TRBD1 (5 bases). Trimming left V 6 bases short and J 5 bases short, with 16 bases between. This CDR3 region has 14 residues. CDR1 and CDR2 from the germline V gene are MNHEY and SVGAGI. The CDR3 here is CASRLRPRGTEAFF. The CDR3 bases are TGTGCCAGCAGACTCCGGCCGAGGGGTACTGAAGCTTTCTTT.